This TCR beta chain is drawn from a study of T cells in women clearing cervical HPV infection. For the study at large: Case blood drawn at lesion detection; control blood after infection cleared. Whole-study results and caveats: CIN3+ cases had significantly higher TCR repertoire richness than controls, but evenness did not differ. A classifier using richness and V gene abundances reached an AUC of nearly 0.85.

As for this clone: Its antigen is not known. Read sequence stops 3 residues before the CDR3 end, and the germline J gene provides the missing end.

HPV was found by MY09/MY11 PCR and dot-blot genotyping. This table comes from immunoSEQ multiplex PCR, and its TCRdb copy is limited to in-frame clones, with some not included. The sample has about 33,000 clones. This CDR3 contains 15 residues. Germline V gene lookup returns CDR1 GTSNPN and CDR2 SVGIG (reference sequence). V shed 0 bases and J 8 bases; nucleotides not matched to a gene: 6. V and J are TRBV30 and TRBJ2-1; 11 bases map to TRBD2. The TCR originated in a woman between 18 and 70 years old with a cervical HPV16 infection that either progressed to CIN3+ or cleared (not recorded which). The sequenced sample consisted of blood buffy coat. CDR3 DNA, as far as it was read: TGTGCCTGGAGTGTAGGGCTAGCGGGAGGATATGAG. Amino acid sequence: CAWSVGLAGGYE. The full-length CDR3 reads as CAWSVGLAGGYEQFF.